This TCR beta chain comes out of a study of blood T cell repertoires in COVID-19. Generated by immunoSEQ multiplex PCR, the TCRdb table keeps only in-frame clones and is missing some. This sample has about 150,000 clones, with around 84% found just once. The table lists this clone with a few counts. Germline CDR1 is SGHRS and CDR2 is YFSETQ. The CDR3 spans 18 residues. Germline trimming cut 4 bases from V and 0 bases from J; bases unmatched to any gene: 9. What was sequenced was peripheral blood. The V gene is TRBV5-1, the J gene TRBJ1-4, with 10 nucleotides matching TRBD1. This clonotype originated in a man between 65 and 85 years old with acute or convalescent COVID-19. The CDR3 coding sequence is TGCGCCAGCAGCCTTGCCGGGACAGGGGTTTCAACTAATGAAAAACTGTTTTTT. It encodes CASSLAGTGVSTNEKLFF. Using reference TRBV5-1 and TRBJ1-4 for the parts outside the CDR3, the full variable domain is KAGVTQTPRYLIKTRGQQVTLSCSPISGHRSVSWYQQTPGQGLQFLFEYFSETQRNKGNFPGRFSGRQFSNSRSEMNVSTLELGDSALYLCASSLAGTGVSTNEKLFFGSGTQLSVL.